The 5 T cell receptor beta chains below come from one sample, sequenced in a study of type 1 and type 2 diabetes patients. The PCR template was genomic DNA. A primer set of 30 forward and 13 reverse primers amplified the CDR3. TCRdb reprocessed the multiplex PCR reads with MiXCR, giving one entry per CDR3 protein. Seen here are more than 250,000 distinct CDR3 sequences, more than 40% observed once, and the top ten hold roughly 15%. The sequencing input was peripheral blood mononuclear cells (PBMCs). These receptors were collected from a man aged 18-30 years with type 2 diabetes.

The sample holds one count of this clonotype. The CDR3 nucleotides are TGTGCCAGCAGCTCAGACAGGATCGATGGCTACACCTTC. Amino acid sequence: CASSSDRIDGYTF. The J gene is TRBJ1-2, the V gene TRBV28, with D possibly TRBD1 on 6 matching bases. The CDR3 has 13 amino acids. V shed 6 bases and J shed 6 bases, with 14 bases lying between them. Per the germline V gene, CDR1 is MDHEN and CDR2 is SYDVKM.

CDR3 nucleotides: TGTGCCAGTAGTACCTCTAGCGGGGAGACCTCCTACGAGCAGTACTTC. The encoded protein is CASSTSSGETSYEQYF. This chain joins TRBV19 and TRBJ2-7, with TRBD2 identical over 9 bases. Germline V CDR1 and CDR2: LNHDA, SQIVND (reference sequence). The J segment lost 0 bases and the V segment lost 4 bases, leaving 7 bases of the junction unmatched. CDR3 size: 16 residues.

This clonotype was recorded a few times. The CDR3: CSATTYQETQYF. CDR3 nucleotides: TGCAGTGCCACGACATACCAAGAGACCCAGTACTTC. This rearrangement joins TRBV20-1 to TRBJ2-5; D is uncertain. Germline CDR1 and CDR2: DFQATT and SNEGSKA (reference sequence). V dropped 6 bases and J dropped 0 bases, with 8 bases sitting between them. The CDR3 spans 12 residues.

This clonotype was detected many times. The chain joins TRBV30 to TRBJ1-2; D ambiguous. The germline gives CDR1 GTSNPN, CDR2 SVGIG (reference sequence). The CDR3 is 12 residues long. Trimming shortened V by 0 bases and J by 6 bases, and 8 bases separated the two germline ends. CDR3 DNA sequence: TGTGCCTGGAGTGTAGTCGGAAATGGCTACACCTTC. It codes for CAWSVVGNGYTF.

The CDR3 coding sequence is TGCAGCGGAACTAGCGGGAGGGGTGAGCAGTTCTTC. It is translated as CSGTSGRGEQFF. This chain links TRBV29-1 with TRBJ2-1; 13 nucleotides line up with TRBD2. The CDR3 loop spans 12 amino acids. The trim removed 7 bases at V and 9 bases at J, leaving 3 bases unmatched. Germline V gene data show CDR1 as SQVTM and CDR2 as ANQGSEA.